The present T cell receptor beta chain was sequenced within a study of identifying expanded T cells in peripheral blood. On this clone: Its antigen is as yet unknown.

The CDR3 has 15 residues. The junction had 11 bases not matched to a gene; V was cut back by 7 bases and J by 2 bases. The germline gives CDR1 LNHDA, CDR2 SQIVND (reference sequence). General study results and limits: Clone count variance between approximately two-week samples rose with total template count.

Produced via immunoSEQ multiplex PCR; TCRdb's table is partial and in-frame only. The data show approximately 120,000 clones, roughly 82% seen once. The chain is built from TRBV19 and TRBJ2-7; 7 nucleotides line up with TRBD1. The receptor's source is a person aged 18-70 years in good health. Sequencing was done on a sample of blood. CDR3 nucleotide sequence: TGTGCCAGTACCCCTGAAACAGGGGATCCCTACGAGCAGTACTTC. Its protein is CASTPETGDPYEQYF. The complete variable domain, with remaining parts taken from reference TRBV19 and TRBJ2-7, reads DGGITQSPKYLFRKEGQNVTLSCEQNLNHDAMYWYRQDPGQGLRLIYYSQIVNDFQKGDIAEGYSVSREKKESFPLTVTSAQKNPTAFYLCASTPETGDPYEQYFGPGTRLTVT.